The clone carrying this T cell receptor beta chain was counted a few times. What it binds is not known. Sequencing of the DNA from cultured CD4+ T cells was carried out with the Oncomine TCR Beta short-read assay. TCRdb reprocessed the PCR reads via MiXCR and lists one record per CDR3 protein. The sample has under 25,000 distinct CDR3 sequences, approximately 56% seen once. The sample comes from a study of vaccination and CD4 T cells after COVID-19. Study-wide background: Overlapping spike peptides served as the stimulus for the cells. These peptides came from SARS-CoV-2 and from the common cold coronaviruses HCoV-NL63, HCoV-OC43 and HCoV-229E.

The V and J ends lost 0 bases and 4 bases respectively, with 11 bases between them. Germline CDR1 is DFQATT and CDR2 is SNEGSKA (reference sequence). The CDR3 sequence is 14 residues long. Described treatment: approximately nine-day PBMC culture with coronavirus spike peptide pools or control peptides (ViraFEST assay). This clonotype was obtained from a human donor who received a COVID-19 vaccine. Here the sequenced sample was CD4+ T cells from blood, cultured in vitro, taken after SARS-CoV-2 vaccination. The chain carries TRBV20-1 and TRBJ2-3; maybe TRBD1 (5 bases). The CDR3 reads CSARDARAADTQYF. The DNA for the CDR3 is TGCAGTGCTAGAGATGCCAGGGCAGCAGATACGCAGTATTTT.